Listed here are 17 T cell receptor beta chains from one sample, sequenced in a study of blood T cell repertoires in COVID-19. Produced via immunoSEQ multiplex PCR; TCRdb's table is partial and in-frame only. The sample holds around 100,000 clones; 88% are singletons and the top ten take over 8.5%. Sequenced: peripheral blood. The receptors were gathered from an older man with acute or convalescent COVID-19.

V gene TRBV29-1 combines with J gene TRBJ2-7; D unresolved. The CDR3 sequence is 13 residues long. Trimming stripped 4 bases from V and 5 bases from J, with 15 bases between. Germline CDR1 reads SQVTM; CDR2 reads ANQGSEA. CDR3 sequence: CSVGGTRVDEQYF. The CDR3, as DNA: TGCAGCGTTGGAGGCACCCGAGTGGACGAGCAGTACTTC.

The rearrangement uses TRBV19 and TRBJ1-3, with D uncertain. V was pared by 10 bases and J by 3 bases, with 10 bases between. CDR1 and CDR2 from the germline V gene are LNHDA and SQIVND (reference sequence). This CDR3 is built from 12 residues. The CDR3 is CATSYGGNTIYF. The CDR3 DNA follows: TGTGCCACCTCCTACGGTGGAAACACCATATATTTT.

The rearrangement uses TRBV6-5 and TRBJ2-7, with a possible D match to TRBD2 (6 bases). Germline loops: CDR1 MNHEY, CDR2 SVGAGI. This CDR3 comprises 15 residues. V was shortened by 4 bases and J by 3 bases, with 16 bases between the two germline ends. The CDR3 sequence is CASSSRGRSYYEQYF. The CDR3 nucleotides are TGTGCCAGCAGTTCCCGGGGGAGGAGCTACTACGAGCAGTACTTC.

The genes are TRBV27 and TRBJ1-2; TRBD1 might be the D (5 bases). V lost 4 bases and J lost 5, with 8 bases in between. CDR3 length: 12 amino acids. CDR1 is MNHEY, CDR2 SMNVEV, per germline (reference sequence). As DNA, the CDR3 is TGTGCCAGCAGTTCCGGGGGTTATGGCTACACCTTC. Translating gives CASSSGGYGYTF.

CDR3: CASSVGSGSNQPQHF. The CDR3 region has the DNA TGTGCCAGCAGCGTAGGGTCGGGGAGCAATCAGCCCCAGCATTTT. The genes are TRBV9 and TRBJ1-5; D gene ambiguous. The germline V gene encodes CDR1 SGDLS and CDR2 YYNGEE. The length of the CDR3 is 15 residues. Trimming cost V 0 bases and J 1 base, with 8 bases left between them.

This chain uses TRBV19 with TRBJ1-3, with a possible D match to TRBD1 (6 bases). The CDR3 runs 13 residues. Germline values: CDR1 LNHDA, CDR2 SQIVND (reference sequence). V lost 8 bases and J 0 bases, leaving 8 bases between the germline ends. The CDR3 region is CASRDNSGNTIYF. The CDR3 region has the DNA TGTGCCAGTCGGGACAACTCTGGAAACACCATATATTTT.

The genes are TRBV4-1 and TRBJ1-1; D gene unclear. CDR3 size: 16 residues. Germline-derived CDR1 and CDR2 are MGHRA and YSYEKL. V lost 4 bases to trimming and J lost 4 bases, with 19 bases between them. The CDR3 loop is CASSPRVGTLGTEAFF. CDR3 nucleotides: TGCGCCAGCAGCCCGAGGGTGGGCACTTTGGGCACTGAAGCTTTCTTT.

The gene calls are TRBV19 and TRBJ1-6, with TRBD1 matching over 11 bases. The CDR3 extends over 16 amino acids. V was clipped by 3 bases and J by 11 bases; unmatched bases: 9. In germline, CDR1 is LNHDA, CDR2 SQIVND (reference sequence). Here the CDR3 DNA reads TGTGCCAGTAGTATCAAGGGGACAGGGGGAGCGCCACCCCTCCACTTT. This sequence encodes CASSIKGTGGAPPLHF. The full variable domain, with the rest looked up from reference TRBV19 and TRBJ1-6, is DGGITQSPKYLFRKEGQNVTLSCEQNLNHDAMYWYRQDPGQGLRLIYYSQIVNDFQKGDIAEGYSVSREKKESFPLTVTSAQKNPTAFYLCASSIKGTGGAPPLHFGNGTRLTVT.

This chain connects TRBV19 to TRBJ1-3; weak D call: TRBD1 (6 bases). Germline CDR1 is LNHDA and CDR2 is SQIVND (reference sequence). Trimming left V 6 bases short and J 1 base short, with 10 bases between. The CDR3 consists of 14 residues. CDR3 sequence (DNA): TGTGCCAGTAGAACTACAGGGTCTGGAAACACCATATATTTT. This gives the protein CASRTTGSGNTIYF.

The V and J genes are TRBV2 and TRBJ2-2; maybe TRBD1 (6 bases). V was cut by 7 bases and J by 4 bases, with 16 bases left in between. From germline, CDR1 is SNHLY and CDR2 FYNNEI. The CDR3 spans 15 residues. Here the CDR3 reads CASIRDRKGTGELFF. The CDR3 nucleotides are TGTGCCAGCATCCGAGACAGGAAGGGCACCGGGGAGCTGTTTTTT. The complete variable domain, with remaining parts taken from reference TRBV2 and TRBJ2-2, reads EPEVTQTPSHQVTQMGQEVILRCVPISNHLYFYWYRQILGQKVEFLVSFYNNEISEKSEIFDDQFSVERPDGSNFTLKIRSTKLEDSAMYFCASIRDRKGTGELFFGEGSRLTVL.

The chain uses TRBV24-1 and TRBJ1-1, with 8 positions matching TRBD1. With 8 bases clipped from V and 4 bases from J, the junction kept 11 bases outside the gene matches. Germline CDR1 is KGHDR and CDR2 is SFDVKD. The CDR3 extends over 15 amino acids. The CDR3 loop is CATTNQGQGGTEAFF. CDR3 in DNA: TGTGCCACCACCAACCAAGGACAGGGAGGCACTGAAGCTTTCTTT.

The chain is built from TRBV3-1 (or the pseudogene TRBV3-2) and TRBJ1-3, with D maybe TRBD1 (6 bases). This CDR3 is built from 16 residues. Germline V lookup: CDR1 LGHDT, CDR2 YNNKEL (reference sequence). V lost 1 base to trimming and J lost 0 bases, with 10 bases between them. The CDR3 here is CASSQGDRYSGNTIYF. CDR3 in DNA: TGTGCCAGCAGCCAAGGAGACAGGTACTCTGGAAACACCATATATTTT.

The rearrangement joins TRBV28 to TRBJ1-2, with 10 positions matching TRBD1. V was pared by 3 bases and J by 4 bases, with 5 bases of the junction left unmatched. CDR3 size: 15 residues. Germline V gene lookup returns CDR1 MDHEN and CDR2 SYDVKM. The CDR3 region has the DNA TGTGCCAGCAGTTTCTATCGACAGGGGGCCTATGGCTACACCTTC. This translates into CASSFYRQGAYGYTF.

The rearrangement uses TRBV11-3 and TRBJ2-7; 7 nucleotides match TRBD1. Germline-derived CDR1 and CDR2 are SGHNT and YENEEA. The length of the CDR3 is 14 residues. The junction had 6 bases not matched to a gene; V was cut back by 5 bases and J by 2 bases. The CDR3 spells CASSQYTGAYEQYF. The CDR3 bases are TGTGCCAGCAGCCAGTATACAGGGGCCTACGAGCAGTACTTC.

The chain is built from TRBV19 and TRBJ1-4; 10 bases map to TRBD1. CDR1 is LNHDA and CDR2 is SQIVND in the germline V gene (reference sequence). The CDR3 is 15 residues long. With V trimmed by 5 bases and J by 4 bases, 4 bases remained unmatched. In nucleotides, the CDR3 is TGTGCCAGTAGTCAGGACAGGGGGTATAATGAAAAACTGTTTTTT. Residues: CASSQDRGYNEKLFF.

J is TRBJ1-6 and V is TRBV7-3; 9 nucleotides line up with TRBD1. Germline V lookup: CDR1 SGHTA, CDR2 FQGTGA. This CDR3 comprises 14 residues. After removal of 6 bases from V and 7 bases from J, the junction contained 4 bases not matched to a gene. Here the CDR3 reads CASRIGTGNSPLHF. The CDR3 nucleotides read TGTGCCAGCAGAATTGGGACAGGGAATTCACCCCTCCACTTT.

The V and J genes are TRBV2 and TRBJ2-1; D remains ambiguous. The CDR3 has 11 amino acids. The germline V and J ends were trimmed by 1 base and 11 bases, with 6 bases remaining between them. Germline V gene sequence: CDR1 SNHLY, CDR2 FYNNEI. CDR3 in DNA: TGTGCCAGCAGTGAAGGGCCGAAGCAGTTCTTC. It specifies CASSEGPKQFF.